The rows below give T cell receptor beta chains drawn from one sample of a study of identical twins. MiXCR, applied by TCRdb to the 5' RACE reads, yields one record per CDR3 protein. Among about 210,000 distinct CDR3 sequences listed, around 9.6% were seen once. The specimen was memory (CD45RO+) T cells sorted from blood. The receptors shown here come from a woman aged 18-29 years in good health. Each CDR3 is given with its conserved first and last residue. Fields, in order: D gene, J gene, clone size, V gene, CDR3 DNA, CDR3 protein. D genes are given only for firm matches. Part of the rows lack a size; the others show once, few, many or a class for expanded clones.

D gene: -; J gene: TRBJ2-7; clone size: many; V gene: TRBV28; CDR3 DNA: TGTGCCAGCAGTTTGACGGTTTACGAGCAGTACTTC; CDR3 protein: CASSLTVYEQYF
D gene: TRBD2; J gene: TRBJ2-7; clone size: -; V gene: TRBV14; CDR3 DNA: TGTGCCAGCAGCCAACAGACTAGCGGGACGGTTGAGCAGTACTTC; CDR3 protein: CASSQQTSGTVEQYF
D gene: TRBD1; J gene: TRBJ2-3; clone size: many; V gene: TRBV7-2; CDR3 DNA: TGTGCCAGCAGCGCCGGGACAGGGGGCGTCTCAGATACGCAGTATTTT; CDR3 protein: CASSAGTGGVSDTQYF
D gene: TRBD2; J gene: TRBJ2-3; clone size: -; V gene: TRBV2; CDR3 DNA: TGTGCCATGTCCGGGACTAGCGGGGGAGGTACGCAGTATTTT; CDR3 protein: CAMSGTSGGGTQYF
D gene: -; J gene: TRBJ2-2; clone size: many; V gene: TRBV25-1; CDR3 DNA: TGTGCCAGCAGTGAATTGGGCCAATTCTACGGGGAGCTGTTTTTT; CDR3 protein: CASSELGQFYGELFF
D gene: TRBD2; J gene: TRBJ2-1; clone size: -; V gene: TRBV20-1; CDR3 DNA: TGCAGTGCCAGCCCCCCTAGCGGACTATACAATGAGCAGTTCTTC; CDR3 protein: CSASPPSGLYNEQFF
D gene: -; J gene: TRBJ2-7; clone size: few; V gene: TRBV7-9; CDR3 DNA: TGTGCCAGCAGCCGCCGGACAGCGTCCTACGAGCAGTACTTC; CDR3 protein: CASSRRTASYEQYF
D gene: -; J gene: TRBJ1-2; clone size: -; V gene: TRBV12-3/TRBV12-4; CDR3 DNA: TGTGCCAGCGCTAGGCGGTTCTATGGCTACACCTTC; CDR3 protein: CASARRFYGYTF
D gene: -; J gene: TRBJ2-4; clone size: many; V gene: TRBV4-3; CDR3 DNA: TGCGCCAGCAGCCAAGAACTAGCAGGCCTAGCCAAAAACATTCAGTACTTC; CDR3 protein: CASSQELAGLAKNIQYF
D gene: -; J gene: TRBJ2-3; clone size: -; V gene: TRBV7-2; CDR3 DNA: TGTGCCAGCAGCTTAGAGCGGATGGCTCGGTGGGGAGATACGCAGTATTTT; CDR3 protein: CASSLERMARWGDTQYF
D gene: TRBD1; J gene: TRBJ1-5; clone size: -; V gene: TRBV2; CDR3 DNA: TGTGCCAGCAGTGGGGGACAGGGAGGCAATCAGCCCCAGCATTTT; CDR3 protein: CASSGGQGGNQPQHF
D gene: TRBD2; J gene: TRBJ2-7; clone size: many; V gene: TRBV12-3/TRBV12-4; CDR3 DNA: TGTGCCAGCAGTTCCTACGAGTTAGCGGGGGCCCGGGAGCAGTACTTC; CDR3 protein: CASSSYELAGAREQYF
D gene: -; J gene: TRBJ2-1; clone size: few; V gene: TRBV7-9; CDR3 DNA: TGTGCCAGCAGCCCGGCGGGTACCTACAATGAGCAGTTCTTC; CDR3 protein: CASSPAGTYNEQFF
D gene: -; J gene: TRBJ1-1; clone size: many; V gene: TRBV30; CDR3 DNA: TGTGCCTGGAGGGACCAGGGGAACACTGAAGCTTTCTTT; CDR3 protein: CAWRDQGNTEAFF
D gene: TRBD2; J gene: TRBJ2-3; clone size: -; V gene: TRBV4-3; CDR3 DNA: TGCGCCAGCAGCCAAGGACACGCTTCAGCGGGGGTGAATACAGATACGCAGTATTTT; CDR3 protein: CASSQGHASAGVNTDTQYF
D gene: TRBD2; J gene: TRBJ2-3; clone size: -; V gene: TRBV30; CDR3 DNA: TGTGCCTGGAGTGTAGGTCTAGCGGAAGGGACAGATACGCAGTATTTT; CDR3 protein: CAWSVGLAEGTDTQYF
D gene: -; J gene: TRBJ2-1; clone size: few; V gene: TRBV7-2; CDR3 DNA: TGTGCCAGCAGCTCCCGGGACGGACACAATGAGCAGTTCTTC; CDR3 protein: CASSSRDGHNEQFF
D gene: -; J gene: TRBJ1-5; clone size: many; V gene: TRBV10-3; CDR3 DNA: TGTGCCATCAGTTCCCAGGGTCTGATCGTCAATCAGCCCCAGCATTTT; CDR3 protein: CAISSQGLIVNQPQHF
D gene: -; J gene: TRBJ2-1; clone size: many; V gene: TRBV7-2; CDR3 DNA: TGTGCCAGCAGCTTGGCGAGATACAATGAGCAGTTCTTC; CDR3 protein: CASSLARYNEQFF